This T cell receptor beta chain was identified during a study of cytomegalovirus exposure and HLA in healthy donors. Notes on the study in general: The majority of TCR sequences were rare, yet some public TCRs appeared in many donors. Association of 17,000 or so TCR beta sequences with HLA alleles was found at 0.05 false discovery rate in a later analysis. Roughly uniform depth of sequencing across donors was assumed in presence/absence analyses.

Turning to this clone: Its antigen remains unidentified.

Per the germline V gene, CDR1 is PRHDT and CDR2 is FYEKMQ (reference sequence). The CDR3 consists of 15 residues. With 5 bases clipped from V and 7 bases from J, the junction kept 11 bases outside the gene matches. The PCR had 60 Vbeta and 13 Jbeta primers. TCRdb keeps only in-frame clones here, not all; method: immunoSEQ multiplex PCR. The sample records 150,000 to 160,000 clones, about 85% being singletons. Sequencing input: PBMCs. The chain couples TRBV13 to TRBJ2-7; 10 bases are a match to TRBD2. This receptor was taken from a woman aged 18 to 35 in good health and CMV-seronegative. CDR3 bases: TGTGCCAGCAGCGACACTAGCGGGGCAGATGTGGAGCAGTACTTC. Protein product: CASSDTSGADVEQYF. Full variable domain (remainder filled in from reference TRBV13 and TRBJ2-7): AAGVIQSPRHLIKEKRETATLKCYPIPRHDTVYWYQQGPGQDPQFLISFYEKMQSDKGSIPDRFSAQQFSDYHSELNMSSLELGDSALYFCASSDTSGADVEQYFGPGTRLTVT.